The 29 T cell receptor beta chains listed next were all sequenced from one sample in a study of T cells in Graves' hyperthyroidism and ophthalmopathy. The CDR3 regions of TCR beta were amplified from RNA transcripts. TCR CDR3 regions were first amplified by RT-PCR with HTBI primers. TCRdb re-analysed the multiplex PCR reads in MiXCR, keeping a single row per CDR3 protein. Of about 590,000 distinct CDR3 sequences detected, 15% to 18% appear once; the ten largest clones hold around 7.3%. The sequencing input was blood. Receptor source: a woman aged 25 to 45 with Graves' hyperthyroidism.

V usage is TRBV7-3 and J usage is TRBJ2-5; TRBD2 aligns across 7 bases. The V gene's germline CDR1 is SGHTA and CDR2 FQGTGA. This CDR3 is 16 amino acids long. The V gene end was trimmed by 7 bases and the J gene end by 5 bases; junction bases not matched to a gene: 16. The CDR3, as DNA: TGTGCCAGCATCCGACCGGGGGAGGGTCCAGGGGAGACCCAGTACTTC. This translates into CASIRPGEGPGETQYF.

The chain joins TRBV29-1 to TRBJ2-3, with D hard to call. CDR1 is SQVTM, CDR2 ANQGSEA, per germline. The CDR3 contains 13 residues. Trimming stripped 3 bases from V and 0 bases from J, with 7 bases between. The CDR3 DNA is TGCAGCGTTGACCGACTGAGCACAGATACGCAGTATTTT. Amino acids: CSVDRLSTDTQYF.

This clonotype was seen ten or more times. The chain uses TRBV28 and TRBJ1-5; D remains unclear. Deletions cut 7 bases from V and 7 bases from J, with 14 bases between. Looked up from germline, CDR1 is MDHEN and CDR2 is SYDVKM. The CDR3 length is 13 residues. CDR3 region: CASTPGPGQPQHF. In nucleotides, the CDR3 is TGTGCCAGCACCCCCGGGCCTGGGCAGCCCCAGCATTTT. Drawing the rest from reference TRBV28 and TRBJ1-5, the complete variable domain is DVKVTQSSRYLVKRTGEKVFLECVQDMDHENMFWYRQDPGLGLRLIYFSYDVKMKEKGDIPEGYSVSREKKERFSLILESASTNQTSMYLCASTPGPGQPQHFGDGTRLSIL.

The genes are TRBV30 and TRBJ2-6, with D perhaps assigned TRBD1 or TRBD2 (5 bases each). This CDR3 is 16 amino acids long. V was shortened by 5 bases and J by 0 bases, with 14 bases between the two germline ends. Germline V gives CDR1 GTSNPN, CDR2 SVGIG (reference sequence). The CDR3 DNA sequence: TGTGCCTGGGCCGAAGGGACCGACTCTGGGGCCAACGTCCTGACTTTC. Its translation is CAWAEGTDSGANVLTF.

The chain couples TRBV4-2 to TRBJ2-1; 7 bases match TRBD1. Germline-derived CDR1 and CDR2 are LGHNA and YNFKEQ. This CDR3 has 17 amino acids. V dropped 4 bases and J dropped 9; count of bases not matched to a gene: 18. This chain's CDR3 is CASSLESGQTIWVEQFF. The CDR3 coding sequence is TGTGCCAGCAGCCTTGAATCGGGACAGACCATTTGGGTTGAGCAGTTCTTC.

This clonotype was found many times. The chain recombines TRBV5-1 with TRBJ2-7, with 9 bases identical to TRBD1. CDR1 is SGHRS and CDR2 is YFSETQ in the germline V gene. The CDR3 totals 14 residues. Germline trimming cut 3 bases from V and 5 bases from J; bases unmatched to any gene: 6. The CDR3 here is CASSSGTGLHEQYF. DNA of the CDR3: TGCGCCAGCAGCTCCGGGACAGGGTTACACGAGCAGTACTTC.

The rearrangement uses TRBV27 and TRBJ2-1; 10 bases are a match to TRBD2. The CDR3 sequence is 15 residues long. Looked up from germline, CDR1 is MNHEY and CDR2 is SMNVEV (reference sequence). V was pared by 7 bases and J by 6 bases, with 9 bases of the junction left unmatched. CDR3 protein: CASTSGSNRFNEQFF. CDR3 nucleotides: TGTGCCAGCACTAGCGGGAGCAACCGTTTCAATGAGCAGTTCTTC.

This clonotype was counted between two and nine times. Being one base from a much bigger clone, this may be a read error. The chain uses TRBV28 and TRBJ2-7; D unclear. Trimming took 8 bases from V and 1 from J, leaving 18 bases between them. Germline V gene sequence: CDR1 MDHEN, CDR2 SYDVKM. CDR3 length: 15 residues. The CDR3: CASAPLFGRSYEQYF. CDR3 nucleotides: TGTGCCAGCGCCCCTCTGTTTGGCAGGTCCTACGAGCAGTACTTC. Looking up the rest from reference TRBV28 and TRBJ2-7 gives the full variable domain: DVKVTQSSRYLVKRTGEKVFLECVQDMDHENMFWYRQDPGLGLRLIYFSYDVKMKEKGDIPEGYSVSREKKERFSLILESASTNQTSMYLCASAPLFGRSYEQYFGPGTRLTVT.

This clonotype was detected many times. The J gene is TRBJ2-7, the V gene TRBV9, with TRBD1 matching over 7 bases. The CDR3 extends over 14 amino acids. The V gene's germline CDR1 is SGDLS and CDR2 YYNGEE. Germline trimming cut 4 bases from V and 4 bases from J; bases unmatched to any gene: 8. The CDR3 protein is CASSPRDSEYEQYF. The CDR3 nucleotides are TGTGCCAGCAGCCCACGGGACAGTGAGTACGAGCAGTACTTC.

This clonotype was counted many times. The chain carries TRBV27 and TRBJ2-3; unclear D gene. From germline, CDR1 is MNHEY and CDR2 SMNVEV (reference sequence). The CDR3 is 13 residues long. Between the trimmed V and J ends, which lost 5 bases and 0 bases, there was a span of 6 bases. For the CDR3, the DNA is TGTGCCAGCAGTATTTCTAGCACAGATACGCAGTATTTT. This translates into CASSISSTDTQYF.

This clonotype was seen many times. This chain joins TRBV2 and TRBJ2-1; TRBD2 agrees at 9 bases. The trim removed 4 bases at V and 6 bases at J, leaving 7 bases unmatched. Germline CDR1 is SNHLY and CDR2 is FYNNEI. CDR3 length: 15 amino acids. CDR3 residues: CASSVGSGSTNEQFF. The CDR3 nucleotides read TGTGCCAGCAGTGTGGGTAGCGGGAGTACCAATGAGCAGTTCTTC.

The rearrangement joins TRBV13 to TRBJ2-2; D call uncertain. This CDR3 has 17 amino acids. CDR1 is PRHDT and CDR2 is FYEKMQ in the germline V gene (reference sequence). Trimming removed 2 bases at V and 2 bases at J, with 15 bases between. For the CDR3, the DNA is TGTGCCAGCAGCTTATCTTGGCAGACAATCAACACCGGGGAGCTGTTTTTT. This translates into CASSLSWQTINTGELFF.

The chain recombines TRBV5-8 with TRBJ1-2, with a weak D call TRBD1 (6 bases). CDR1 and CDR2 (germline): SGHTS, YDEGEE. The CDR3 has 13 amino acids. The V and J ends lost 3 bases and 8 bases respectively, with 14 bases between them. The CDR3 is CASSSLQGGGYTF. CDR3 nucleotide sequence: TGTGCCAGCAGCTCCTTACAGGGTGGCGGCTACACCTTC.

This clonotype was observed many times. The chain employs TRBV28 and TRBJ2-4; a weak D match, TRBD1 (5 bases). Germline loops: CDR1 MDHEN, CDR2 SYDVKM. Trimming stripped 6 bases from V and 0 bases from J, with 9 bases between. The CDR3 contains 14 residues. This CDR3 reads CASRTGLAKNIQYF. The CDR3 DNA reads as TGTGCCAGCAGAACAGGTCTAGCCAAAAACATTCAGTACTTC. The complete variable domain, with remaining parts taken from reference TRBV28 and TRBJ2-4, reads DVKVTQSSRYLVKRTGEKVFLECVQDMDHENMFWYRQDPGLGLRLIYFSYDVKMKEKGDIPEGYSVSREKKERFSLILESASTNQTSMYLCASRTGLAKNIQYFGAGTRLSVL.

This clonotype was observed at least ten times. This rearrangement joins TRBV5-1 to TRBJ2-7; 12 bases match TRBD2. The germline CDR1 and CDR2 sequences are SGHRS and YFSETQ. The CDR3 loop spans 14 amino acids. With 3 bases clipped from V and 5 bases from J, the junction kept 3 bases outside the gene matches. DNA for the CDR3: TGCGCCAGCAGCTCTAGCGGGAGGGCCCACGAGCAGTACTTC. Translated: CASSSSGRAHEQYF.

In its sample, this clonotype was seen many times. The chain combines TRBV4-1 with TRBJ2-7; 10 bases agree with TRBD2. Germline V gene data show CDR1 as MGHRA and CDR2 as YSYEKL. V shed 4 bases, J shed 3 bases, and the junction held 6 bases outside the gene matches. The CDR3 extends over 15 amino acids. The chain's CDR3 is CASSLTEREGYEQYF. For the CDR3, the DNA is TGCGCCAGCAGCCTGACCGAGCGGGAGGGCTACGAGCAGTACTTC.

The rearrangement links TRBV19 to TRBJ2-2; TRBD1 is a possible D gene (6 bases). This CDR3 region has 15 residues. Germline CDR1 and CDR2: LNHDA and SQIVND (reference sequence). The ends were cut back, 4 bases at V and 2 bases at J, with 11 bases in the middle. The CDR3 sequence: CASSRQEINTGELFF. CDR3 bases: TGTGCCAGTAGTAGACAGGAAATTAACACCGGGGAGCTGTTTTTT.

On this clonotype itself: Since a much larger clone is just one base distant, this may be a read error. This chain uses TRBV18 with TRBJ1-1; TRBD1 matches 7 bases. The CDR3 is 16 residues long. Trimming cost V 3 bases and J 0 bases; bases outside gene matches: 7. Germline values: CDR1 KGHSH, CDR2 LQKENI. This CDR3 reads CASSPETGTMNTEAFF. DNA for the CDR3: TGTGCCAGCTCACCCGAGACAGGGACCATGAACACTGAAGCTTTCTTT.

This clonotype was observed at least ten times. V and J are TRBV20-1 and TRBJ2-5, with D maybe TRBD1 (5 bases). Germline V lookup: CDR1 DFQATT, CDR2 SNEGSKA (reference sequence). The CDR3 is 13 amino acids. The germline V and J ends were trimmed by 4 bases and 2 bases, with 11 bases remaining between them. The CDR3 spells CSATSPGQETQYF. The CDR3 bases are TGCAGTGCTACCTCGCCAGGGCAAGAGACCCAGTACTTC.

At least ten counts were recorded for this clonotype. This chain joins TRBV3-1 and TRBJ1-1; 9 bases agree with TRBD1. In germline, CDR1 is LGHDT, CDR2 YNNKEL (reference sequence). The CDR3 is 16 residues long. The ends lost 4 bases at V and 2 bases at J; junction bases unmatched: 8. CDR3 amino acids: CASSLGTGWGNTEAFF. The CDR3 nucleotides read TGTGCCAGCAGCCTCGGGACAGGGTGGGGTAACACTGAAGCTTTCTTT.

This clonotype was counted at least ten times. The chain joins TRBV18 to TRBJ1-1, with unresolved D. The germline CDR1 and CDR2 sequences are KGHSH and LQKENI. This CDR3 has 12 residues. Deletions cut 5 bases from V and 5 bases from J, with 9 bases between. CDR3 residues: CASSALGTEAFF. The CDR3 nucleotides read TGTGCCAGCTCAGCCCTGGGGACTGAAGCTTTCTTT.

This clonotype was seen many times. The V gene is TRBV7-9, the J gene TRBJ2-1; D call uncertain. Germline V lookup: CDR1 SEHNR, CDR2 FQNEAQ (reference sequence). There are 17 residues in the CDR3. V lost 3 bases to trimming and J lost 0 bases, with 15 bases between them. CDR3: CASSFTAALGSYNEQFF. CDR3 DNA sequence: TGTGCCAGCAGCTTTACCGCGGCGTTAGGCTCCTACAATGAGCAGTTCTTC.

This clonotype was seen many times. The V and J genes are TRBV6-1 and TRBJ2-1, with D hard to call. Germline CDR1 is MNHNS and CDR2 is SASEGT. V lost 7 bases, J lost 4 bases, and 5 bases lay in between. This CDR3 is 11 amino acids long. CDR3 in amino acids: CASTIYNEQFF. The CDR3 nucleotides read TGTGCCAGCACGATTTACAATGAGCAGTTCTTC.

This rearrangement joins TRBV5-8 to TRBJ1-1; 8 nucleotides line up with TRBD1. CDR3 length: 14 amino acids. CDR1 is SGHTS, CDR2 YDEGEE, per germline. The junction had 7 bases not matched to a gene; V was cut back by 3 bases and J by 6 bases. CDR3 amino acids: CASSWQTRGPEAFF. DNA of the CDR3: TGTGCCAGCAGCTGGCAGACCAGGGGGCCTGAAGCTTTCTTT.

The chain has TRBV27 and TRBJ1-2, with 9 nucleotides matching TRBD1. J gave up 8 bases and V 3 bases, and 10 bases lay outside the gene matches. The germline CDR1 and CDR2 sequences are MNHEY and SMNVEV (reference sequence). This CDR3 spans 15 amino acids. The CDR3 bases are TGTGCCAGCAGTTTCGGTAGACAGGGGGTTTGGGGCTACACCTTC. Translating gives CASSFGRQGVWGYTF.

This clonotype was picked up a small number of times. The V and J genes are TRBV5-1 and TRBJ1-3; a possible D gene is TRBD1 (6 bases). The germline V and J ends were trimmed by 1 base and 1 base, with 9 bases remaining between them. The CDR3 covers 15 residues. Germline V gene data show CDR1 as SGHRS and CDR2 as YFSETQ. Here the CDR3 reads CASSLTGLSGNTIYF. CDR3 DNA sequence: TGCGCCAGCAGCTTGACAGGGTTGTCTGGAAACACCATATATTTT.

A word on this clonotype: Given the absence of the conserved phenylalanine or tryptophan at the CDR3 end, a read error is likely. The V and J genes are TRBV28 and TRBJ2-7; the match to TRBD1 covers 7 bases. This CDR3 region has 17 residues. Germline assignment: CDR1 MDHEN and CDR2 SYDVKM. The CDR3 nucleotides read TGTGCCAACAGTATCCGCAGGACAGGCATGGTCGTCTACGAGCAGTACTCC. Encoded protein: CANSIRRTGMVVYEQYS.

This chain uses TRBV6-1 with TRBJ1-1; D may be TRBD1 (5 bases). The CDR3 totals 13 residues. The germline gives CDR1 MNHNS, CDR2 SASEGT. Trimming removed 5 bases at V and 10 bases at J, with 17 bases between. The CDR3 DNA sequence: TGTGCCAGCAGTTCCGGGACCTCCGAGCGAGCTTTCTTT. Its translation is CASSSGTSERAFF.

V is TRBV14 and J is TRBJ2-1; tentatively, D is TRBD2 (5 bases). Germline assignment: CDR1 SGHDN and CDR2 FVKESK. V lost 1 base and J 7 bases, leaving 8 bases between the germline ends. There are 13 residues in the CDR3. CDR3 bases: TGTGCCAGCAGCCAAGTTTTAGCGAATGAGCAGTTCTTC. It specifies CASSQVLANEQFF.